The clone carrying this T cell receptor beta chain was seen repeatedly, ten times or more. What was amplified from RNA transcripts were TCR beta CDR3 regions. The primer set for the first-round RT-PCR of the TCR CDR3 was HTBI. TCRdb used MiXCR to reprocess the multiplex PCR reads, holding one entry per CDR3 protein. The sample yields 400,000 or so distinct CDR3 sequences, roughly 13% seen once. This CDR3 has 18 amino acids. CDR1 is MNHEY and CDR2 is SVGAGI in the germline V gene. J was trimmed by 1 base and V by 2 bases; bases with no gene match: 10. This sample was taken from a study of T cells in Graves' hyperthyroidism and ophthalmopathy. Study in general: Blood from the periphery was taken at initial diagnosis, before any treatment.

Over 8 ml fresh peripheral blood yielded the PBMCs. This rearrangement joins TRBV6-5 to TRBJ2-5, with 10 bases identical to TRBD1. The TCR was taken from a middle-aged man with Graves' ophthalmopathy. Sequencing was carried out using blood. For the CDR3, the DNA is TGTGCCAGCAGTTACGGTGGACGGACAGGGGGGGTCCAAGAGACCCAGTACTTC. This encodes CASSYGGRTGGVQETQYF.